This TCR beta chain was retrieved from a study of beta chain features in type 1 diabetes. Study-wide points: Any HLA effect on TCRB rearrangement was left unresolved by small sub-analyses. Within each of all four CD4+ subsets, Type 1 diabetes patients had TCRB CDR3s that were moderately but significantly shorter. VDJ junctions sequenced from type 1 diabetes patients showed fewer insertions and more deletions.

Every bit of the isolated RNA underwent reverse transcription, so sequencing read expressed TCRB transcripts. The read count averaged roughly 4 million across naive, central memory and regulatory T cell samples. Sequencing was performed with immunoSEQ multiplex PCR; in TCRdb, only in-frame clones are kept and a portion is missing. This sample has about 320,000 clones, with about 15% found just once. CDR1 is MNHEY and CDR2 is SMNVEV in the germline V gene (reference sequence). This CDR3 is 14 amino acids long. Trimming removed 6 bases from V and 8 bases from J; junction bases left unmatched: 12. Comments on this clone: Its antigen is undetermined.

The receptor was isolated from a man younger than 40 in good health. V usage is TRBV27 and J usage is TRBJ2-5; 7 bases match TRBD1. Sequencing was performed on central memory CD4+ T cells from blood. In nucleotides, the CDR3 is TGTGCCAGCAGACGCGACAGGGTGGCGCTAACCCAGTACTTC. Its translation is CASRRDRVALTQYF.